Below are 11 T cell receptor beta chains sequenced from a single sample in a study of CD8 T cells in ankylosing spondylitis. MiXCR, applied by TCRdb to the 5' RACE reads, yields one record per CDR3 protein. The table has 240,000 or so distinct CDR3 sequences, about 11% seen once. The specimen sequenced was blood, either unsorted or a sorted T cell fraction (not recorded which). These receptors were collected from a male donor with ankylosing spondylitis or in good health (not recorded which).

This clonotype was picked up many times. The chain is built from TRBV5-1 and TRBJ1-2; tentatively, D is TRBD1 (6 bases). The CDR3 covers 15 residues. Germline V gives CDR1 SGHRS, CDR2 YFSETQ. V was cut by 3 bases and J by 5 bases, with 17 bases left in between. The CDR3 nucleotides read TGCGCCAGCAGCTCTAACAGGGACGGGGAGTATGGCTACACCTTC. It translates to CASSSNRDGEYGYTF.

This clonotype was found many times. The chain has TRBV20-1 and TRBJ2-7; a weak D match, TRBD2 (6 bases). V shed 5 bases and J shed 4 bases, with 9 bases lying between them. Looked up from germline, CDR1 is DFQATT and CDR2 is SNEGSKA (reference sequence). This CDR3 is 11 amino acids long. In nucleotides, the CDR3 is TGCAGTGCTCTGGACTATTACGAGCAGTACTTC. It is translated as CSALDYYEQYF.

This clonotype was seen more than once but under ten times. Relative to the germline gene, one junction end is altered; a read error may explain this. The chain uses TRBV20-1 and TRBJ2-3, with 10 bases aligning to TRBD2. This CDR3 has 18 amino acids. From germline, CDR1 is DFQATT and CDR2 SNEGSKA (reference sequence). As DNA, the CDR3 is TGCAGTGCTGGAGACCCTCGAGGTAGCGGGGGGAGAGGAGATACGCAGTATTTT. Translated: CSAGDPRGSGGRGDTQYF.

This clonotype was picked up many times. V and J are TRBV7-3 and TRBJ2-3, with 7 bases that match TRBD2. The V and J ends lost 5 bases and 5 bases, in that order; junction bases with no gene match: 10. This CDR3 spans 15 amino acids. Germline V gene data show CDR1 as SGHTA and CDR2 as FQGTGA. In DNA form, the CDR3 reads TGTGCCAGCAGCCGAAGCGGGGCCTGGGGAGATACGCAGTATTTT. Translation gives CASSRSGAWGDTQYF.

In its sample, this clonotype was seen many times. The gene calls are TRBV20-1 and TRBJ2-3; D perhaps matches TRBD2 (6 bases). The CDR3 loop spans 12 amino acids. In germline, CDR1 is DFQATT, CDR2 SNEGSKA (reference sequence). V lost 3 bases, J lost 4 bases, and 8 bases lay in between. CDR3 sequence reads: CSASGEADTQYF. The CDR3 region has the DNA TGCAGTGCTAGCGGGGAGGCAGATACGCAGTATTTT.

CDR3 residues: CASSQSPSGGAWGDTQYF. CDR3 bases: TGCGCCAGCAGTCAATCTCCTAGCGGGGGGGCGTGGGGAGATACGCAGTATTTT. This chain joins TRBV23-1 and TRBJ2-3; 12 nucleotides match TRBD2. TRBV23-1 is designated an ORF whose function remains uncertain. V trimming: 0 bases; J trimming: 5 bases; junction bases outside the gene matches: 9. This CDR3 spans 18 amino acids.

This clonotype was found many times. The rearrangement uses TRBV29-1 and TRBJ2-1; weak D call: TRBD2 (7 bases). V lost 8 bases and J lost 7, with 21 bases in between. This CDR3 region has 14 residues. Germline-derived CDR1 and CDR2 are SQVTM and ANQGSEA. As DNA, the CDR3 is TGCAGCATCAAGCGGGACGGGGGCGTGAATGAGCAGTTCTTC. Its protein product is CSIKRDGGVNEQFF.

This clonotype was counted many times. The chain employs TRBV5-1 and TRBJ2-3; D possibly uses TRBD1 or TRBD2 (5 bases each). V was trimmed by 4 bases and J by 4 bases, leaving 16 bases between them. This CDR3 is built from 15 residues. CDR1 SGHRS and CDR2 YFSETQ come from the germline V gene. CDR3 nucleotide sequence: TGCGCCAGCAGCCATGGGGACGGAGGTCCAGATACGCAGTATTTT. It specifies CASSHGDGGPDTQYF.

V gene TRBV6-1 combines with J gene TRBJ2-6; D gene unclear. Trimming took 7 bases from V and 0 from J, leaving 10 bases between them. Germline V gene lookup returns CDR1 MNHNS and CDR2 SASEGT. This CDR3 is built from 15 residues. Here the CDR3 reads CASTATLSGANVLTF. CDR3 DNA: TGTGCCAGCACGGCTACACTCTCTGGGGCCAACGTCCTGACTTTC.

This clonotype came up many times. The chain recombines TRBV29-1 with TRBJ1-1, with 8 bases identical to TRBD1. V dropped 7 bases and J dropped 6; count of bases not matched to a gene: 4. Germline V gene data show CDR1 as SQVTM and CDR2 as ANQGSEA. The CDR3 totals 11 residues. Here the CDR3 reads CSADRGSEAFF. CDR3 bases: TGCAGCGCCGACAGGGGCTCTGAAGCTTTCTTT.

Ten or more counts support this clonotype. V and J are TRBV20-1 and TRBJ2-1; no clear D. CDR3 length equals 11 residues. Trimming took 3 bases from V and 6 from J, leaving 6 bases between them. Per the germline V gene, CDR1 is DFQATT and CDR2 is SNEGSKA (reference sequence). In DNA, the CDR3 is TGCAGTGCTAGTTTCTTCAATGAGCAGTTCTTC. Translation: CSASFFNEQFF.